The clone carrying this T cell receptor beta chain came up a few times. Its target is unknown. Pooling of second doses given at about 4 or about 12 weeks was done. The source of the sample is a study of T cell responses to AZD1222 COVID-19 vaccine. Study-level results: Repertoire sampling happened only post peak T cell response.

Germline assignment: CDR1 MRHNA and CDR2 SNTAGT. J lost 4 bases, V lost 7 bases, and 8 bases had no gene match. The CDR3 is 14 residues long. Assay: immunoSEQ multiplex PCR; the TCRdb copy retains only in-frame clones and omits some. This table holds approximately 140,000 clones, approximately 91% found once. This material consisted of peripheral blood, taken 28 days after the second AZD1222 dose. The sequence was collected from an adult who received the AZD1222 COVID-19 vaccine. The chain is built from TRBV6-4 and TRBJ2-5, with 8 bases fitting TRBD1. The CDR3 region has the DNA TGTGCCAGCAATCCGGGACAGGCAGGAGAGACCCAGTACTTC. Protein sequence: CASNPGQAGETQYF.